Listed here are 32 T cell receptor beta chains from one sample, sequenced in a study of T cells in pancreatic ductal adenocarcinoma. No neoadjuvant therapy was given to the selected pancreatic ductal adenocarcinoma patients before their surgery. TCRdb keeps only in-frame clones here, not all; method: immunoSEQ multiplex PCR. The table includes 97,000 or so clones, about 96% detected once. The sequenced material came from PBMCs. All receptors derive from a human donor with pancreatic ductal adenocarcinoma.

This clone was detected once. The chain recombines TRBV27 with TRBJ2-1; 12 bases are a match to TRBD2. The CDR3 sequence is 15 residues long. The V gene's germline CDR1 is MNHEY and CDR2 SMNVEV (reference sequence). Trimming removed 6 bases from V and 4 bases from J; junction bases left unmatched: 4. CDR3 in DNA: TGTGCCAGCAGCCAGACTAGCGGGGGATACAATGAGCAGTTCTTC. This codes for CASSQTSGGYNEQFF.

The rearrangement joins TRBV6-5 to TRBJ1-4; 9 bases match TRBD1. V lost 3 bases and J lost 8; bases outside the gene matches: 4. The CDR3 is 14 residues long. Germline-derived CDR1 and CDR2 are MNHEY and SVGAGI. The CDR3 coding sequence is TGTGCCAGCAGTTATCGACAGGGGGGCGAAAAACTGTTTTTT. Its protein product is CASSYRQGGEKLFF.

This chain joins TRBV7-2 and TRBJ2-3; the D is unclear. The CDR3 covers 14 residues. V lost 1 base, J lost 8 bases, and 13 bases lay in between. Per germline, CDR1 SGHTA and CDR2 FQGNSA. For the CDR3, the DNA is TGTGCCAGCAGCTTAGGTACAGAGTTTGGTACGCAGTATTTT. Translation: CASSLGTEFGTQYF. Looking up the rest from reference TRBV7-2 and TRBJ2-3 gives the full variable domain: GAGVSQSPSNKVTEKGKDVELRCDPISGHTALYWYRQSLGQGLEFLIYFQGNSAPDKSGLPSDRFSAERTGGSVSTLTIQRTQQEDSAVYLCASSLGTEFGTQYFGPGTRLTVL.

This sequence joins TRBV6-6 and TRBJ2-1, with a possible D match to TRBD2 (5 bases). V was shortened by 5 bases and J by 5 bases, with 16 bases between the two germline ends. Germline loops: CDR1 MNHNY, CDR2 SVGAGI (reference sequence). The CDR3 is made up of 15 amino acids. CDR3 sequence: CASSKRTFLHNEQFF. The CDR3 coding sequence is TGTGCCAGCAGTAAAAGGACTTTCCTTCACAATGAGCAGTTCTTC.

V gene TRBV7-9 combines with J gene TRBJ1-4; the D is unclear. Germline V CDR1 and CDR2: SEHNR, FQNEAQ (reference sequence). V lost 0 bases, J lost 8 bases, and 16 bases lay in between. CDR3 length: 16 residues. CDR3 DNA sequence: TGTGCCAGCAGCTTAGCTTTTAGGAGAATGAAGGAAAAACTGTTTTTT. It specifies CASSLAFRRMKEKLFF.

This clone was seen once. In DNA, the CDR3 is TGTGCCAGTAGCCAGACAGGGGAAGAGACCCAGTACTTC. Translated: CASSQTGEETQYF. The genes are TRBV19 and TRBJ2-5; 8 bases are shared with TRBD1. J lost 3 bases, V lost 6 bases, and 3 bases had no gene match. Per germline, CDR1 LNHDA and CDR2 SQIVND (reference sequence). CDR3 size: 13 residues.

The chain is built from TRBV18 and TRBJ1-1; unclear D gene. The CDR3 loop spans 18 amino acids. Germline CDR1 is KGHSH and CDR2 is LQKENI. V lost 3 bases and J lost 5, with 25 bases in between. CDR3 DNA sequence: TGTGCCAGCTCACCGCTAGGAGTTGTGAGACTAGGTCGAACTGAAGCTTTCTTT. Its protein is CASSPLGVVRLGRTEAFF. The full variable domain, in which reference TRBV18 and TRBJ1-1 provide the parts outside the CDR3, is NAGVMQNPRHLVRRRGQEARLRCSPMKGHSHVYWYRQLPEEGLKFMVYLQKENIIDESGMPKERFSAEFPKEGPSILRIQQVVRGDSAAYFCASSPLGVVRLGRTEAFFGQGTRLTVV.

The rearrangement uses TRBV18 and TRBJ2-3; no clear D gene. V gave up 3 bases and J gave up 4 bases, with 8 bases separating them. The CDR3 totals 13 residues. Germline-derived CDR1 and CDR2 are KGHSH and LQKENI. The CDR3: CASSPSEADTQYF. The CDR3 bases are TGTGCCAGCTCACCCTCAGAGGCAGATACGCAGTATTTT.

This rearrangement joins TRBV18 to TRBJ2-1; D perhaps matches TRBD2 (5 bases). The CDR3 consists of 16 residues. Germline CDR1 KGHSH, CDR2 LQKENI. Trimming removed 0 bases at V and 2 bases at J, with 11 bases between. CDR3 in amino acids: CASSPPSGFAYNEQFF. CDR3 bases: TGTGCCAGCTCACCACCGTCGGGGTTCGCCTACAATGAGCAGTTCTTC.

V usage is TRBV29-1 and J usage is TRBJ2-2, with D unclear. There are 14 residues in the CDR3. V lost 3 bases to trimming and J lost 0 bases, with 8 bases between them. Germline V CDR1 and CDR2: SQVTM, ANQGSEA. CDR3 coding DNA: TGCAGCGTTGAGCCCAGTACGAACACCGGGGAGCTGTTTTTT. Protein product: CSVEPSTNTGELFF.

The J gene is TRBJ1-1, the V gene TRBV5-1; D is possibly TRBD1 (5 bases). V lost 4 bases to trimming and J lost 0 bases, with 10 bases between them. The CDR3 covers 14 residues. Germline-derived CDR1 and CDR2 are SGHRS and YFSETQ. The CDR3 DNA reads TGCGCCAGCAGCCCTGGGGCGGTGAACACTGAAGCTTTCTTT. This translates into CASSPGAVNTEAFF.

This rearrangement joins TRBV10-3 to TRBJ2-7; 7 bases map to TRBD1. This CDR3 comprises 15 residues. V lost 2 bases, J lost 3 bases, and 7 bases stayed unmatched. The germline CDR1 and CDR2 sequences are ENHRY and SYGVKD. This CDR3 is CAISEGTVSNYEQYF. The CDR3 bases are TGTGCCATCAGTGAGGGGACAGTTTCTAACTACGAGCAGTACTTC.

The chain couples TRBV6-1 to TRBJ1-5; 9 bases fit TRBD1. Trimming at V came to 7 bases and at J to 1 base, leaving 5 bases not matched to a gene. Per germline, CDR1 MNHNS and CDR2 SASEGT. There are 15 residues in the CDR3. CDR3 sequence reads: CASIAGTGSNQPQHF. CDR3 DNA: TGTGCCAGCATCGCCGGGACAGGGAGCAATCAGCCCCAGCATTTT.

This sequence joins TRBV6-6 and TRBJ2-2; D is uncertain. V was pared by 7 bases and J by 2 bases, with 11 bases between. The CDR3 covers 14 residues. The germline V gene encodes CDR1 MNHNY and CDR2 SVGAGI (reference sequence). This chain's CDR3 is CASTISTNTGELFF. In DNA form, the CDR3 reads TGTGCCAGCACCATTTCAACAAACACCGGGGAGCTGTTTTTT.

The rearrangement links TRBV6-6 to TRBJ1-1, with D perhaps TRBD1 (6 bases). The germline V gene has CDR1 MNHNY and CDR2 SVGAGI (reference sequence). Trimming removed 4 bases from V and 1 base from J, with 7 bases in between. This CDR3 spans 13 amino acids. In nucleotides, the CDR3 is TGTGCCAGCAGTTCGACAGGGAACACTGAAGCTTTCTTT. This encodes CASSSTGNTEAFF.

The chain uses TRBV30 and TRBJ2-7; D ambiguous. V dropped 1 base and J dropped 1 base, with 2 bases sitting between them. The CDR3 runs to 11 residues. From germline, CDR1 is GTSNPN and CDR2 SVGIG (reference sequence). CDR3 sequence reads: CAWSASYEQYF. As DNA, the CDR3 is TGTGCCTGGAGTGCATCCTACGAGCAGTACTTC. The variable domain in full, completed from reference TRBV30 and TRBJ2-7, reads SQTIHQWPATLVQPVGSPLSLECTVEGTSNPNLYWYRQAAGRGLQLLFYSVGIGQISSEVPQNLSASRPQDRQFILSSKKLLLSDSGFYLCAWSASYEQYFGPGTRLTVT.

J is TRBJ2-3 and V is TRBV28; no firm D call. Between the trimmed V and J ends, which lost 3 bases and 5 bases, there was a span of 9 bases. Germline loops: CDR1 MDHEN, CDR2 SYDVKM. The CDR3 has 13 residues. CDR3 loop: CASSLADVDTQYF. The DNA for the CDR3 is TGTGCCAGCAGTTTGGCAGATGTAGATACGCAGTATTTT.

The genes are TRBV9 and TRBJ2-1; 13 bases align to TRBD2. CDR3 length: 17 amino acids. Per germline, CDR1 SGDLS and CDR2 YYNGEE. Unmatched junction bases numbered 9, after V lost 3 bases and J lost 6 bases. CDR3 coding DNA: TGTGCCAGCAGCGGCGGACTAGCGGGAGTCGCGGGCAATGAGCAGTTCTTC. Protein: CASSGGLAGVAGNEQFF. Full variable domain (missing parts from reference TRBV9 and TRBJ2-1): DSGVTQTPKHLITATGQRVTLRCSPRSGDLSVYWYQQSLDQGLQFLIQYYNGEERAKGNILERFSAQQFPDLHSELNLSSLELGDSALYFCASSGGLAGVAGNEQFFGPGTRLTVL.

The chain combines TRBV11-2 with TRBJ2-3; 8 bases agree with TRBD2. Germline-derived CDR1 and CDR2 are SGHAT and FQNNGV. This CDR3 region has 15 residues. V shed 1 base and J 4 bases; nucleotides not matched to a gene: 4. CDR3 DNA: TGTGCCAGCAGCTTAGCCGGGAGGGTTTCAGATACGCAGTATTTT. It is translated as CASSLAGRVSDTQYF.

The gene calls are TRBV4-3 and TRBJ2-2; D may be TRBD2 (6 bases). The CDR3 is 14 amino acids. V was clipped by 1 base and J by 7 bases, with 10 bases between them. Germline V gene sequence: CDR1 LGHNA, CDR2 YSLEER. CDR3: CASSQGGARGELFF. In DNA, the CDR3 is TGCGCCAGCAGCCAAGGCGGGGCCCGCGGGGAGCTGTTTTTT.

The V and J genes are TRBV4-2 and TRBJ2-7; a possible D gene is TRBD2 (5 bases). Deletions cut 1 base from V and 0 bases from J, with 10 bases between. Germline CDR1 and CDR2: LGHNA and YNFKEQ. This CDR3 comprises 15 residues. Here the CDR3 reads CASSQAAESSYEQYF. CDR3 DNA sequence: TGTGCCAGCAGCCAAGCAGCGGAAAGCTCCTACGAGCAGTACTTC.

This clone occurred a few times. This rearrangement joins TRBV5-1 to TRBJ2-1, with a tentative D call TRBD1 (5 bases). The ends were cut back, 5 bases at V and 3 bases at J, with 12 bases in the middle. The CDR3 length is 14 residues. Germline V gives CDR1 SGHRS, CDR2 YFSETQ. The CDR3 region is CASSPGDSYNEQFF. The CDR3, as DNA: TGCGCCAGCAGTCCGGGCGACAGCTACAATGAGCAGTTCTTC.

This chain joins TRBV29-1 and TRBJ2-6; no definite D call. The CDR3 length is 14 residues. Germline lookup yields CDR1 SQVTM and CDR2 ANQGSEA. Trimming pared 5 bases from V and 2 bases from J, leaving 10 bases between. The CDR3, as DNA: TGCAGCGTTTCCGAGAATCCTGGGGCCAACGTCCTGACTTTC. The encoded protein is CSVSENPGANVLTF.

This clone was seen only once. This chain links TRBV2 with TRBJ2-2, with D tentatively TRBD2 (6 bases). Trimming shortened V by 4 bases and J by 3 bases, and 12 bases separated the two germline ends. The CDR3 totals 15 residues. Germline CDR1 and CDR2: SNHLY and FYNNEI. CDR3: CASSVYGRDTGELFF. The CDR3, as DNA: TGTGCCAGCAGTGTTTACGGGAGAGACACCGGGGAGCTGTTTTTT.

This CDR3 reads CASSLNHREFIQYF. CDR3 nucleotide sequence: TGCGCCAGCAGCCTTAATCACCGGGAGTTCATTCAGTACTTC. The V gene is TRBV4-1, the J gene TRBJ2-4; possible D gene TRBD2, 6 bases. Germline-derived CDR1 and CDR2 are MGHRA and YSYEKL. The CDR3 runs 14 residues. V was cut by 4 bases and J by 9 bases, with 16 bases left in between.

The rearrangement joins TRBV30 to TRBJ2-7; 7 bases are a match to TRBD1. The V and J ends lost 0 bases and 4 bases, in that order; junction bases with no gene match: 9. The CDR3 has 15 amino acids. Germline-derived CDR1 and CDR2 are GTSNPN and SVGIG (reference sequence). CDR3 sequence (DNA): TGTGCCTGGAGTGTTAGGTGGACAGGTATTTACGAGCAGTACTTC. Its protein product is CAWSVRWTGIYEQYF.

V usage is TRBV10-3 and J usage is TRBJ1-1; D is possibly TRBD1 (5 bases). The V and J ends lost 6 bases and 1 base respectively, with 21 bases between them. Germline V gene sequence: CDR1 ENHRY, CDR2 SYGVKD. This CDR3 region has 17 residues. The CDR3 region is CAISDIIREDRNTEAFF. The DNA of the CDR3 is TGTGCCATCAGCGATATTATACGAGAAGACAGGAACACTGAAGCTTTCTTT.

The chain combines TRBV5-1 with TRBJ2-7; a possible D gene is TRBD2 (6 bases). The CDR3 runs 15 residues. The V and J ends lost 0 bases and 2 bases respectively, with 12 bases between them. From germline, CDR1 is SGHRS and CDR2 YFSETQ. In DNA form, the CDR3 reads TGCGCCAGCAGCTTGGCCGGGGGAGGTCCCTACGAGCAGTACTTC. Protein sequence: CASSLAGGGPYEQYF.

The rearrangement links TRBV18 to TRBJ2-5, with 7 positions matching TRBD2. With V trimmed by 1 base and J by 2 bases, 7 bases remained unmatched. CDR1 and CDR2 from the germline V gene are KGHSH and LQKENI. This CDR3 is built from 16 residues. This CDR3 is CASSPREGSGQETQYF. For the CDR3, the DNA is TGTGCCAGCTCACCACGGGAGGGGTCGGGGCAAGAGACCCAGTACTTC.

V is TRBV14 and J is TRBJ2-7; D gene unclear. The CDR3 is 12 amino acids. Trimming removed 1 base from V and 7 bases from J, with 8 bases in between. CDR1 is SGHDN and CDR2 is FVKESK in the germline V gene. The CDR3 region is CASSQAITEQYF. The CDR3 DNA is TGTGCCAGCAGCCAAGCCATTACAGAGCAGTACTTC. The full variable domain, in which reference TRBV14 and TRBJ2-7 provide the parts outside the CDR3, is EAGVTQFPSHSVIEKGQTVTLRCDPISGHDNLYWYRRVMGKEIKFLLHFVKESKQDESGMPNNRFLAERTGGTYSTLKVQPAELEDSGVYFCASSQAITEQYFGPGTRLTVT.

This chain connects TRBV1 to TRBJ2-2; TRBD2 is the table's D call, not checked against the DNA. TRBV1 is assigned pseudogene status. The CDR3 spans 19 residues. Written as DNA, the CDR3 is TGCACCAGCAGCCACCCGACCAGAGGAGCGGGAGAGGTCACCGGGGAGCTGTTTTTT. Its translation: CTSSHPTRGAGEVTGELFF.

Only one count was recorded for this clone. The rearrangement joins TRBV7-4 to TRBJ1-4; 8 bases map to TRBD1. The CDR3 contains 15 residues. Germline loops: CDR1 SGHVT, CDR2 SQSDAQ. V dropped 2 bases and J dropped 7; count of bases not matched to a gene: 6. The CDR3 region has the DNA TGTGCCAGCAGCTTAAGAGGACAGGGTAGTGAAAAACTGTTTTTT. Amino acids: CASSLRGQGSEKLFF.